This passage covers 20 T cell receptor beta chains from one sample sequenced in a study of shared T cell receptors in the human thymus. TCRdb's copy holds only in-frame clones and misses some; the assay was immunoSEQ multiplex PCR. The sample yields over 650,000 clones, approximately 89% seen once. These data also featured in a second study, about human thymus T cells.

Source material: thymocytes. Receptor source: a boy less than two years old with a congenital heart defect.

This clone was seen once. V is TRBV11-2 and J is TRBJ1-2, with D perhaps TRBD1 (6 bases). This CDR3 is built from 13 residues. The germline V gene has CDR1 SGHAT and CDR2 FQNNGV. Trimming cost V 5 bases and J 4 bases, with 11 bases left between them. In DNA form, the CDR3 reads TGTGCCAGCAGCGTTGGACAGCCCTATGGCTACACCTTC. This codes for CASSVGQPYGYTF.

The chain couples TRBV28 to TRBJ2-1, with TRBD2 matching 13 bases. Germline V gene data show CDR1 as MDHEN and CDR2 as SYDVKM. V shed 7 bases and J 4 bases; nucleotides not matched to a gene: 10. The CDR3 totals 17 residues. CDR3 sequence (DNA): TGTGCCAGCACCCTGACCCCGGGACTAGCGGGGTACAATGAGCAGTTCTTC. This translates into CASTLTPGLAGYNEQFF.

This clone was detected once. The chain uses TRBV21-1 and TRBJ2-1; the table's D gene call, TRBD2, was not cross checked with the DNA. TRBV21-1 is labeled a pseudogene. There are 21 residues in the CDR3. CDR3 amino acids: CASSKGSGLAGGPRDYNEQFF. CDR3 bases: TGTGCCAGCAGCAAAGGGTCGGGACTAGCGGGAGGGCCGAGGGACTACAATGAGCAGTTCTTC.

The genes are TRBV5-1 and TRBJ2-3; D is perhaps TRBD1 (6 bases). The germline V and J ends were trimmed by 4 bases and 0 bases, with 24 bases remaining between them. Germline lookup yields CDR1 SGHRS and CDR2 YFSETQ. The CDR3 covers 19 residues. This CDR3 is CASSSFPYFTGMSTDTQYF. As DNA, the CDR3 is TGCGCCAGCAGCAGTTTCCCCTACTTTACAGGGATGAGCACAGATACGCAGTATTTT.

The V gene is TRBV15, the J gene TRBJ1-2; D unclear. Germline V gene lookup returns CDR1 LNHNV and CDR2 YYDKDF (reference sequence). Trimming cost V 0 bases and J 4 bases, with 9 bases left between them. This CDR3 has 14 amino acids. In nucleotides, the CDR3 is TGTGCCACCAGCAGAGATACGGTAGTCTATGGCTACACCTTC. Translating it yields CATSRDTVVYGYTF. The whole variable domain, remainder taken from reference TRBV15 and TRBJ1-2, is DAMVIQNPRYQVTQFGKPVTLSCSQTLNHNVMYWYQQKSSQAPKLLFHYYDKDFNNEADTPDNFQSRRPNTSFCFLDIRSPGLGDTAMYLCATSRDTVVYGYTFGSGTRLTVV.

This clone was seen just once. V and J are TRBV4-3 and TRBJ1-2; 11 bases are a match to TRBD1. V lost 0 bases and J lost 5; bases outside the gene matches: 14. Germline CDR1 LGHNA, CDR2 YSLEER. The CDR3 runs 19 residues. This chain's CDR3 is CASSQEGSRDRGNGYGYTF. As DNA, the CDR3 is TGCGCCAGCAGCCAAGAAGGAAGTAGGGACAGGGGGAACGGGTATGGCTACACCTTC.

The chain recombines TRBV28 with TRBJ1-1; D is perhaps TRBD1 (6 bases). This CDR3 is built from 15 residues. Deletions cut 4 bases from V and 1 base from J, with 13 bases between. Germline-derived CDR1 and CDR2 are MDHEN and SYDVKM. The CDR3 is CASSSLVGANTEAFF. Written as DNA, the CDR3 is TGTGCCAGCAGTTCCCTAGTGGGGGCGAACACTGAAGCTTTCTTT.

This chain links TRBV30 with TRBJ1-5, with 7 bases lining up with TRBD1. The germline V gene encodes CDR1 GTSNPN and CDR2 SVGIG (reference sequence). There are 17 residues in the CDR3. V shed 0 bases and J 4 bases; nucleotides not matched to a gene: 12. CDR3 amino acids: CAWSVRKGARHNQPQHF. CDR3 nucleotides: TGTGCCTGGAGTGTACGTAAGGGGGCGAGGCATAATCAGCCCCAGCATTTT.

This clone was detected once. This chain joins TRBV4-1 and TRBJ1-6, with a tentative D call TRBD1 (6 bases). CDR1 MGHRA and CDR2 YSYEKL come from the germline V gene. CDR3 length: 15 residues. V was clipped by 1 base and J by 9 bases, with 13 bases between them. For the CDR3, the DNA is TGCGCCAGCAGCCAAGTCAGGGGATCGAGTTCACCCCTCCACTTT. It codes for CASSQVRGSSSPLHF.

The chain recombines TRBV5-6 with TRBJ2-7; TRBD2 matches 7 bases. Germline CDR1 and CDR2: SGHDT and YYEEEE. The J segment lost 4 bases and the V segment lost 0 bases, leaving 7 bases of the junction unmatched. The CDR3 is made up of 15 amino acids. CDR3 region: CASSLGLAEPYEQYF. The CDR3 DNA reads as TGTGCCAGCAGCTTGGGTCTAGCGGAGCCTTACGAGCAGTACTTC.

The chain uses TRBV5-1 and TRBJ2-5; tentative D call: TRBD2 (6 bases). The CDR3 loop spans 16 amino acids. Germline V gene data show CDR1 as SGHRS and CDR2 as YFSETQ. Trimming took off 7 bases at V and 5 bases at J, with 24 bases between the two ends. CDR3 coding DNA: TGCGCCAGCGAAGGGGAGGACAAGGGGTTGAGTGAGACCCAGTACTTC. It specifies CASEGEDKGLSETQYF.

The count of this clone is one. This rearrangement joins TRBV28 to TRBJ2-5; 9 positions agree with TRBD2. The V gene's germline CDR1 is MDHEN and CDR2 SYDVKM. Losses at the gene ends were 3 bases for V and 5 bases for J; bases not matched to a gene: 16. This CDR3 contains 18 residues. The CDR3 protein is CASSFVPPSSGVRETQYF. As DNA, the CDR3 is TGTGCCAGCAGTTTCGTTCCCCCTTCTAGCGGGGTTAGGGAGACCCAGTACTTC.

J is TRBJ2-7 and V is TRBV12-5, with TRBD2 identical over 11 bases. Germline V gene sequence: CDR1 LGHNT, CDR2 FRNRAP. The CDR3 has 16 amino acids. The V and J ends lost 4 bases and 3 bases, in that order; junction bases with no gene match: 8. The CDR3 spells CASGSFSGRADYEQYF. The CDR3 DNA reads TGTGCTAGTGGTTCGTTTAGCGGGAGGGCCGACTACGAGCAGTACTTC.

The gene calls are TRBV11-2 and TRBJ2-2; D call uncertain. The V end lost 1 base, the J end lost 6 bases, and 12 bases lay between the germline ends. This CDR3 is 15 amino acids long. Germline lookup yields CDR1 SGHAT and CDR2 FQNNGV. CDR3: CASSLGGLAPGELFF. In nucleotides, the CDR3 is TGTGCCAGCAGCTTAGGTGGATTAGCCCCCGGGGAGCTGTTTTTT. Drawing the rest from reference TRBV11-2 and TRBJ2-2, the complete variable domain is EAGVAQSPRYKIIEKRQSVAFWCNPISGHATLYWYQQILGQGPKLLIQFQNNGVVDDSQLPKDRFSAERLKGVDSTLKIQPAKLEDSAVYLCASSLGGLAPGELFFGEGSRLTVL.

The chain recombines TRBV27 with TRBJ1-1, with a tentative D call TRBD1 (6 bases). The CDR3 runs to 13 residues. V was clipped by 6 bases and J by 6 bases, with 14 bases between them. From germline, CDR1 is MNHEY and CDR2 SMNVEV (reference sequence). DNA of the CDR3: TGTGCCAGCAGCAAGGGGGAAAACCCTGAAGCTTTCTTT. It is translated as CASSKGENPEAFF.

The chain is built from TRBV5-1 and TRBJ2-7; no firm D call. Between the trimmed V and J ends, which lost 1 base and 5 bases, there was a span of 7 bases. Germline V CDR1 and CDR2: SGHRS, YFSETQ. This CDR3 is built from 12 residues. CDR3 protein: CASSLSVDEQYF. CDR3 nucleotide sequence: TGCGCCAGCAGCTTGTCAGTCGACGAGCAGTACTTC. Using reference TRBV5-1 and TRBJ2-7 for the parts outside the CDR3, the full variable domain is KAGVTQTPRYLIKTRGQQVTLSCSPISGHRSVSWYQQTPGQGLQFLFEYFSETQRNKGNFPGRFSGRQFSNSRSEMNVSTLELGDSALYLCASSLSVDEQYFGPGTRLTVT.

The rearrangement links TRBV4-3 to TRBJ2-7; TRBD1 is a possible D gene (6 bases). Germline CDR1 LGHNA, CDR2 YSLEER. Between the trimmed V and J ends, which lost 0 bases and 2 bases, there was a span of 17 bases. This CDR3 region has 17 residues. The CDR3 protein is CASSQEGAGPITYEQYF. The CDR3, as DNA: TGCGCCAGCAGCCAAGAGGGGGCAGGGCCAATAACCTACGAGCAGTACTTC.

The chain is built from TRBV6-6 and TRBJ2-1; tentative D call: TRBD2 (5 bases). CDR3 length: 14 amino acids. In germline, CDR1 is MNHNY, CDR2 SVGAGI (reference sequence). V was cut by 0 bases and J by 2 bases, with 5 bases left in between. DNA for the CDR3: TGTGCCAGCAGTTACTCCGGGGCCTACAATGAGCAGTTCTTC. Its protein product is CASSYSGAYNEQFF.

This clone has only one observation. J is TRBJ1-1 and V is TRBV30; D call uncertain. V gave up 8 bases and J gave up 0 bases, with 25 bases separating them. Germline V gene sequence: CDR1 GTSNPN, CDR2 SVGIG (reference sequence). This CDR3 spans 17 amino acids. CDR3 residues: CAGILRSGLGVNTEAFF. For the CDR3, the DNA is TGTGCCGGGATACTGCGTAGTGGCCTCGGAGTGAACACTGAAGCTTTCTTT.

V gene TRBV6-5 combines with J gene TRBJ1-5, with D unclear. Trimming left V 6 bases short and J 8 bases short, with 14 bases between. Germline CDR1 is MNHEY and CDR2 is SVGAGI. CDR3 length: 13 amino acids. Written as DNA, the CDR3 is TGTGCCAGCAGACCACATAATCGGGAGCCCCAGCATTTT. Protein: CASRPHNREPQHF.